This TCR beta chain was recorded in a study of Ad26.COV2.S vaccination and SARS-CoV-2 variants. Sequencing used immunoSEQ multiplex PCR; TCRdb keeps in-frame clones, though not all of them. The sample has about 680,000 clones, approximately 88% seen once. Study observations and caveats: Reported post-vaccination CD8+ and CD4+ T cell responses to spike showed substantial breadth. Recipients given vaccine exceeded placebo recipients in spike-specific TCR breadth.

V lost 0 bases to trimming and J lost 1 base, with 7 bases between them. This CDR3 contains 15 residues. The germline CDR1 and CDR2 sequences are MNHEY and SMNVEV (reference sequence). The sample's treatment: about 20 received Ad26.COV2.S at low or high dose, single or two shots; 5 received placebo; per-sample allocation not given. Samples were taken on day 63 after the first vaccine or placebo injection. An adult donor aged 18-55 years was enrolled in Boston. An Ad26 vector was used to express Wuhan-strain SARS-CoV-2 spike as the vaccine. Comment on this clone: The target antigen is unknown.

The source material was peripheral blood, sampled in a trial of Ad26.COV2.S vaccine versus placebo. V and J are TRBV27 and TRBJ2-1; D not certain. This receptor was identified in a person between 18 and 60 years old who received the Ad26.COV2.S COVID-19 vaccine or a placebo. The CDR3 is CASSLSLFSYNEQFF. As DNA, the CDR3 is TGTGCCAGCAGTTTATCGCTGTTTTCCTACAATGAGCAGTTCTTC.